The clone carrying this T cell receptor beta chain has only one observation. Trimming took off 3 bases at V and 10 bases at J, with 13 bases between the two ends. The germline gives CDR1 SGHAT, CDR2 FQNNGV. The CDR3 is 14 residues long. The data were produced by immunoSEQ multiplex PCR, yet TCRdb's version contains in-frame clones alone and is incomplete. The repertoire holds about 300,000 clones, with 80% to 90% as singletons. This specimen belongs to a study of blood T cell repertoires in COVID-19. Input material: peripheral blood. The sequence came from a woman aged 45-60 years with acute or convalescent COVID-19. The chain combines TRBV11-2 with TRBJ1-6; D is perhaps TRBD1 (6 bases). CDR3 in amino acids: CASSFGQTESPLHF. The CDR3 bases are TGTGCCAGCAGCTTTGGACAGACGGAGTCACCCCTCCACTTT.